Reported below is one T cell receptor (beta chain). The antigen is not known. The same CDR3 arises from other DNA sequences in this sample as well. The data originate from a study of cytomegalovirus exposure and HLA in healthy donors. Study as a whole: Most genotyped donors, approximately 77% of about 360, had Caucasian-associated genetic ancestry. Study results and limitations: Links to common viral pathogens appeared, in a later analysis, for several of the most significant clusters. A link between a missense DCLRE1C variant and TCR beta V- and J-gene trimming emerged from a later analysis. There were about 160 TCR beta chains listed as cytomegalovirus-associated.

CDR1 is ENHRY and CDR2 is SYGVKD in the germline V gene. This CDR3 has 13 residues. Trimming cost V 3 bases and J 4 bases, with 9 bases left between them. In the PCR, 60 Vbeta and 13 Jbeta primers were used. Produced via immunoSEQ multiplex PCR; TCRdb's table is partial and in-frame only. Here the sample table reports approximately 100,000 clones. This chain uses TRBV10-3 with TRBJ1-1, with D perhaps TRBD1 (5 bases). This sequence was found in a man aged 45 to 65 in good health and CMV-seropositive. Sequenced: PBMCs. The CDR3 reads CAISELGGTEAFF. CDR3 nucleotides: TGTGCCATCAGTGAATTGGGGGGCACTGAAGCTTTCTTT.